What follows are 7 T cell receptor beta chains derived from one specimen sequenced in a study of cytomegalovirus exposure and HLA in healthy donors. TCRdb keeps only in-frame clones here, not all; method: immunoSEQ multiplex PCR. This sample carries under 200,000 clones, roughly nine tenths of them seen once, and the ten largest clones take 5% to 7%. Sequencing was performed on PBMCs. All receptors derive from a woman aged 25-40 years in good health and CMV-seronegative.

The J gene is TRBJ2-2, the V gene TRBV19; D ambiguous. This CDR3 comprises 12 residues. V was trimmed by 8 bases and J by 4 bases, leaving 8 bases between them. CDR1 and CDR2 from the germline V gene are LNHDA and SQIVND (reference sequence). The CDR3 reads CASRSGTGELFF. The CDR3, as DNA: TGTGCCAGTCGTAGTGGCACCGGGGAGCTGTTTTTT.

This chain uses TRBV29-1 with TRBJ1-4; no definite D call. Looked up from germline, CDR1 is SQVTM and CDR2 is ANQGSEA. The CDR3 is 14 residues long. V dropped 3 bases and J dropped 3 bases, with 11 bases sitting between them. The CDR3 spells CSVDLLGSNEKLFF. For the CDR3, the DNA is TGCAGCGTTGATCTGTTGGGGTCTAATGAAAAACTGTTTTTT.

CDR3 sequence: CASSHRTATGEQFF. In DNA form, the CDR3 reads TGCGCCAGCAGCCATAGGACGGCCACTGGTGAGCAGTTCTTC. The chain combines TRBV4-1 with TRBJ2-1; no clear D. The CDR3 is 14 amino acids. CDR1 is MGHRA and CDR2 is YSYEKL in the germline V gene. Trimming left V 3 bases short and J 9 bases short, with 15 bases between.

The chain recombines TRBV7-9 with TRBJ2-7; 7 nucleotides line up with TRBD1. Losses at the gene ends were 6 bases for V and 2 bases for J; bases not matched to a gene: 4. Germline loops: CDR1 SEHNR, CDR2 FQNEAQ (reference sequence). This CDR3 has 13 residues. The CDR3 loop reads CASRDGTAYEQYF. The CDR3 region has the DNA TGTGCCAGCAGGGACGGGACAGCCTACGAGCAGTACTTC.

The chain carries TRBV14 and TRBJ2-7; 12 nucleotides line up with TRBD2. The junction had 7 bases not matched to a gene; V was cut back by 4 bases and J by 3 bases. CDR3 length equals 16 residues. Per the germline V gene, CDR1 is SGHDN and CDR2 is FVKESK. The chain's CDR3 is CASSPLAGGIHYEQYF. The CDR3 bases are TGTGCCAGCAGCCCACTAGCGGGAGGAATCCACTACGAGCAGTACTTC.

For the CDR3, the DNA is TGTGCCAGCAGCTCCGGGACAGGGGGCGCCGATGTGGCCAAAAACATTCAGTACTTC. Its protein product is CASSSGTGGADVAKNIQYF. The rearrangement joins TRBV14 to TRBJ2-4; 12 bases fit TRBD1. Per germline, CDR1 SGHDN and CDR2 FVKESK. After removal of 5 bases from V and 1 base from J, the junction contained 12 bases not matched to a gene. This CDR3 comprises 19 residues.

This clone was recorded only once. The chain combines TRBV5-1 with TRBJ2-5; D is uncertain. The CDR3 is 12 amino acids. V shed 3 bases and J shed 5 bases, with 8 bases lying between them. CDR1 is SGHRS and CDR2 is YFSETQ in the germline V gene. The DNA for the CDR3 is TGCGCCAGCAGCTCGGGTATGGAGACCCAGTACTTC. Amino acid sequence: CASSSGMETQYF.